This entry lists 21 T cell receptor beta chains sequenced from one sample in a study of T cell repertoires in cytomegalovirus infection. TCRdb re-derived calls from the reads in MiXCR, one entry per CDR3 protein. The sample has 150,000 to 200,000 distinct CDR3 sequences, around 20% seen once. Sequencing was carried out using PBMCs. The receptors derive from a human donor in good health (CMV status not recorded). Some clones in this sample may be carry-over from other donors' samples.

This clonotype was detected a few times. V and J are TRBV6-2 or TRBV6-3 and TRBJ2-5; D might be TRBD1 or TRBD2, each matching 5 bases. V was trimmed by 5 bases and J by 6 bases, leaving 13 bases between them. The CDR3 is 13 amino acids. Germline lookup yields CDR1 MNHEY and CDR2 SVGEGT. The CDR3 sequence: CASSIASGQTQYF. The DNA for the CDR3 is TGTGCCAGCAGTATTGCCTCGGGGCAGACCCAGTACTTC.

This clonotype was picked up many times. The V and J genes are TRBV11-2 and TRBJ1-5, with unresolved D. Between the trimmed V and J ends, which lost 1 base and 0 bases, there was a span of 7 bases. The CDR3 runs 15 residues. Germline V gives CDR1 SGHAT, CDR2 FQNNGV. The CDR3 DNA reads TGTGCCAGCAGCTTAGGAGAACATAGCAATCAGCCCCAGCATTTT. Its translation is CASSLGEHSNQPQHF.

In its sample, this clonotype was seen many times. The gene calls are TRBV12-3 or TRBV12-4 and TRBJ1-5; D is ambiguous. V lost 2 bases and J 4 bases, leaving 9 bases between the germline ends. The CDR3 is 14 amino acids. The CDR3 coding sequence is TGTGCCAGCAGTTTAATTTCACAGAATCAGCCCCAGCATTTT. Translating gives CASSLISQNQPQHF.

This clonotype was seen many times. The chain joins TRBV7-3 to TRBJ2-7; the match to TRBD1 covers 7 bases. The length of the CDR3 is 13 residues. Per germline, CDR1 SGHTA and CDR2 FQGTGA. The V gene end was trimmed by 2 bases and the J gene end by 7 bases; junction bases not matched to a gene: 5. The CDR3 coding sequence is TGTGCCAGCAGCTTAGACAGGGTCGGTGAGCAGTACTTC. Its protein is CASSLDRVGEQYF.

On this clonotype: A much larger clone lies a single base off, so this may be a read error. This chain joins TRBV7-2 and TRBJ2-2, with TRBD2 matching 15 bases. The CDR3 is made up of 21 amino acids. Per the germline V gene, CDR1 is SGHTA and CDR2 is FQGNSA. Trimming removed 1 base from V and 1 base from J; junction bases left unmatched: 10. The CDR3 DNA follows: TGTGCCAGCAGCTTAGATCTCACCGGACTAGCGGGGGGGATGAACACCGGGGAGCTGTTTTTT. Translated, it gives CASSLDLTGLAGGMNTGELFF. The full variable domain, rest sourced from reference TRBV7-2 and TRBJ2-2, is GAGVSQSPSNKVTEKGKDVELRCDPISGHTALYWYRQSLGQGLEFLIYFQGNSAPDKSGLPSDRFSAERTGGSVSTLTIQRTQQEDSAVYLCASSLDLTGLAGGMNTGELFFGEGSRLTVL.

At least ten counts were recorded for this clonotype. This chain connects TRBV20-1 to TRBJ2-7; TRBD1 might be the D (6 bases). The length of the CDR3 is 12 residues. CDR1 DFQATT and CDR2 SNEGSKA come from the germline V gene (reference sequence). V lost 5 bases and J lost 0, with 8 bases in between. CDR3 sequence (DNA): TGCAGTGCTCGACAGGTCTCCTACGAGCAGTACTTC. Amino acids: CSARQVSYEQYF.

This clonotype appeared many times. This rearrangement joins TRBV7-2 to TRBJ1-3; D is unclear. Looked up from germline, CDR1 is SGHTA and CDR2 is FQGNSA. CDR3 length: 15 residues. Trimming took 3 bases from V and 0 from J, leaving 9 bases between them. CDR3 in amino acids: CASSFDFSSGNTIYF. CDR3 bases: TGTGCCAGCAGCTTTGACTTCTCCTCTGGAAACACCATATATTTT.

This clonotype was recorded a few times. V and J are TRBV6-5 and TRBJ2-2; TRBD2 might be the D (5 bases). V was trimmed by 0 bases and J by 0 bases, leaving 14 bases between them. The germline V gene has CDR1 MNHEY and CDR2 SVGAGI. The CDR3 sequence is 18 residues long. For the CDR3, the DNA is TGTGCCAGCAGTTACTCAAGGCGGGCGTCCGCGAACACCGGGGAGCTGTTTTTT. This translates into CASSYSRRASANTGELFF.

This clonotype has only a few counts. This chain links TRBV28 with TRBJ2-7; D perhaps matches TRBD2 (5 bases). V gave up 4 bases and J gave up 2 bases, with 12 bases separating them. CDR3 length: 14 amino acids. Germline loops: CDR1 MDHEN, CDR2 SYDVKM. The CDR3 reads CASSSQDGTYEQYF. In DNA, the CDR3 is TGTGCCAGCAGTTCCCAAGACGGGACCTACGAGCAGTACTTC.

This clonotype was counted between two and nine times. The rearrangement uses TRBV9 and TRBJ2-2; D unresolved. The CDR3 totals 15 residues. Germline assignment: CDR1 SGDLS and CDR2 YYNGEE. Trimming cost V 1 base and J 5 bases, with 12 bases left between them. The CDR3 loop is CASSVTTAFTGELFF. CDR3 bases: TGTGCCAGCAGCGTAACAACAGCGTTTACCGGGGAGCTGTTTTTT.

This clonotype was seen a few times. This chain links TRBV9 with TRBJ2-1, with a tentative D call TRBD2 (5 bases). The CDR3 spans 15 residues. The V and J ends lost 4 bases and 3 bases respectively, with 14 bases between them. Germline CDR1 and CDR2: SGDLS and YYNGEE. The CDR3 bases are TGTGCCAGCAGCTCTAGCTCTACTAGCTACAATGAGCAGTTCTTC. Translated, it gives CASSSSSTSYNEQFF.

V and J are TRBV18 and TRBJ1-2, with D unclear. Trimming pared 3 bases from V and 7 bases from J, leaving 12 bases between. Germline lookup yields CDR1 KGHSH and CDR2 LQKENI. CDR3 length equals 13 residues. As DNA, the CDR3 is TGTGCCAGCTCACCTTCCGACCTCACTGGCTACACCTTC. This codes for CASSPSDLTGYTF. The full variable domain, with the rest looked up from reference TRBV18 and TRBJ1-2, is NAGVMQNPRHLVRRRGQEARLRCSPMKGHSHVYWYRQLPEEGLKFMVYLQKENIIDESGMPKERFSAEFPKEGPSILRIQQVVRGDSAAYFCASSPSDLTGYTFGSGTRLTVV.

This rearrangement joins TRBV20-1 to TRBJ2-7, with 13 bases fitting TRBD2. Per germline, CDR1 DFQATT and CDR2 SNEGSKA (reference sequence). V trimming: 2 bases; J trimming: 0 bases; junction bases outside the gene matches: 10. The CDR3 has 18 amino acids. The CDR3 DNA reads as TGCAGTGCTAGAAGACTAGCGGGAGGTCCCCTCAGCTCCTACGAGCAGTACTTC. Amino acids: CSARRLAGGPLSSYEQYF.

The chain has TRBV10-2 and TRBJ1-6; D is unclear. V lost 3 bases to trimming and J lost 6 bases, with 9 bases between them. Germline V gene lookup returns CDR1 WSHSY and CDR2 SAAADI. The CDR3 spans 14 residues. The CDR3 region is CASSEQWINSPLHF. CDR3 nucleotide sequence: TGCGCCAGCAGTGAACAGTGGATTAATTCACCCCTCCACTTT.

This clonotype was counted a single time. This chain joins TRBV12-3 or TRBV12-4 and TRBJ1-1; D perhaps matches TRBD1 (5 bases). The CDR3 length is 14 residues. V lost 10 bases and J lost 4, with 19 bases in between. CDR3 sequence reads: CATLEGTRGTEAFF. CDR3 bases: TGTGCCACCCTAGAAGGGACCCGAGGCACTGAAGCTTTCTTT.

At least ten counts were recorded for this clonotype. This chain links TRBV19 with TRBJ2-7; the D gene is possibly TRBD2 (5 bases). Germline V gene data show CDR1 as LNHDA and CDR2 as SQIVND (reference sequence). The CDR3 loop spans 15 amino acids. The ends were cut back, 5 bases at V and 2 bases at J, with 16 bases in the middle. The DNA for the CDR3 is TGTGCCAGTAGTGAGCGGATCCGACCTCCCTACGAGCAGTACTTC. It is translated as CASSERIRPPYEQYF.

This clonotype was seen a few times. The chain carries TRBV28 and TRBJ2-7; the match to TRBD2 covers 12 bases. CDR1 is MDHEN, CDR2 SYDVKM, per germline. This CDR3 spans 16 amino acids. V lost 3 bases to trimming and J lost 6 bases; unmatched junction nucleotides: 9. The CDR3 nucleotides read TGTGCCAGCAGTTTTACCCTCGGACTAGCGGGAAGCGAGCAGTACTTC. Amino acids: CASSFTLGLAGSEQYF. Full variable domain (rest looked up from reference TRBV28 and TRBJ2-7): DVKVTQSSRYLVKRTGEKVFLECVQDMDHENMFWYRQDPGLGLRLIYFSYDVKMKEKGDIPEGYSVSREKKERFSLILESASTNQTSMYLCASSFTLGLAGSEQYFGPGTRLTVT.

This clonotype occurred many times. V gene TRBV28 combines with J gene TRBJ2-4, with D possibly being TRBD1 or TRBD2 (7 bases each). CDR3 size: 15 residues. Germline loops: CDR1 MDHEN, CDR2 SYDVKM. V lost 6 bases and J lost 7, with 19 bases in between. The CDR3 bases are TGTGCCAGCAGGGGAGGGGGCGGAGGACGGAACATTCAGTACTTC. Translated: CASRGGGGGRNIQYF.

This clonotype was counted at least ten times. This chain links TRBV7-9 with TRBJ2-3; a weak D match, TRBD2 (6 bases). Trimming left V 6 bases short and J 6 bases short, with 16 bases between. There are 14 residues in the CDR3. Looked up from germline, CDR1 is SEHNR and CDR2 is FQNEAQ (reference sequence). CDR3 nucleotide sequence: TGTGCCAGCAGACCTGGACGGGGAGGCGATACGCAGTATTTT. Translated: CASRPGRGGDTQYF.

This clonotype was detected only a few times. The genes are TRBV20-1 and TRBJ2-3; the match to TRBD2 covers 10 bases. V lost 5 bases and J lost 2; bases outside the gene matches: 4. The CDR3 runs to 14 residues. CDR1 DFQATT and CDR2 SNEGSKA come from the germline V gene (reference sequence). The CDR3 DNA sequence: TGCAGTGCTCTTAGCGGGGGGATCACAGATACGCAGTATTTT. Protein product: CSALSGGITDTQYF.

The chain is built from TRBV7-4 and TRBJ1-2; D is uncertain. Trimming removed 4 bases at V and 4 bases at J, with 10 bases between. CDR3 length: 13 amino acids. The germline V gene encodes CDR1 SGHVT and CDR2 SQSDAQ. In nucleotides, the CDR3 is TGTGCCAGCAGCTCCGGAGGCCCCTATGGCTACACCTTC. Its protein is CASSSGGPYGYTF.